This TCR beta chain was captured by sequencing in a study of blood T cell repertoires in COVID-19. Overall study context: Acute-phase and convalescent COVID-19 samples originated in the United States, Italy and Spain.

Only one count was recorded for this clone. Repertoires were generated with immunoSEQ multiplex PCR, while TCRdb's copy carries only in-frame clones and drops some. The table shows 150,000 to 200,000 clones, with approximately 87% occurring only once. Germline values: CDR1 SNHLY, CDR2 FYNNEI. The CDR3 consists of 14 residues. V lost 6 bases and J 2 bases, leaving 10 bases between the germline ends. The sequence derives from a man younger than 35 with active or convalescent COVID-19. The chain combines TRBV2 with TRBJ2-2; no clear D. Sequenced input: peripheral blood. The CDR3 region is CASSSGRNTGELFF. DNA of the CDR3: TGTGCCAGCAGCAGTGGGCGAAACACCGGGGAGCTGTTTTTT.